A selection of T cell receptor beta chains follows, all from one sample in a study of CD8 T cells in ankylosing spondylitis. TCRdb re-called the 5' RACE reads through MiXCR, storing one row per CDR3 protein. The sample yields over 700,000 distinct CDR3 sequences, around 17% seen once. Sequences were obtained from blood, either unsorted or a sorted T cell fraction (not recorded which). These receptors all stem from a male donor with ankylosing spondylitis. CDR3s include the opening cysteine and the closing phenylalanine or tryptophan. Fields, in order: clone size, J gene, V gene, CDR3 length, D gene, CDR3 DNA, CDR3 protein. A D gene is named only where the DNA matches it firmly. A clone size is listed for some rows: how often the clone was seen (once, few, many), or a class if it is expanded.

clone size: .; J gene: TRBJ2-7; V gene: TRBV7-9; CDR3 length: 13; D gene: .; CDR3 DNA: TGTGCCAGCAGCCCCAACCGGAACTACGAGCAGTACTTC; CDR3 protein: CASSPNRNYEQYF
clone size: .; J gene: TRBJ2-1; V gene: TRBV12-3/TRBV12-4; CDR3 length: 14; D gene: .; CDR3 DNA: TGTGCCAGCAGTCCTGGACGGGACTACAATGAGCAGTTCTTC; CDR3 protein: CASSPGRDYNEQFF
clone size: .; J gene: TRBJ2-5; V gene: TRBV9; CDR3 length: 15; D gene: TRBD1; CDR3 DNA: TGTGCCAGCAGCAAGGGACAGCGTCTTCAAGAGACCCAGTACTTC; CDR3 protein: CASSKGQRLQETQYF
clone size: once; J gene: TRBJ2-1; V gene: TRBV20-1; CDR3 length: 16; D gene: TRBD1; CDR3 DNA: TGCAGTGCCCAGCTCGGGGGACAGGGTGTCATCCATGAGCAGTTCTTC; CDR3 protein: CSAQLGGQGVIHEQFF
clone size: few; J gene: TRBJ1-4; V gene: TRBV20-1; CDR3 length: 13; D gene: .; CDR3 DNA: TGCAGTGCCCAGTCTAAGTTTAGTGAAAAACTGTTTTTT; CDR3 protein: CSAQSKFSEKLFF
clone size: .; J gene: TRBJ1-1; V gene: TRBV19; CDR3 length: 11; D gene: .; CDR3 DNA: TGTGCCAGTATGGGGAACGCTGAAGCTTTCTTT; CDR3 protein: CASMGNAEAFF
clone size: .; J gene: TRBJ2-1; V gene: TRBV5-6; CDR3 length: 15; D gene: TRBD2; CDR3 DNA: TGTGCCAGCATCATCCTAGCGGGAGATCCCAGTGAGCAGTTCTTC; CDR3 protein: CASIILAGDPSEQFF
clone size: .; J gene: TRBJ1-2; V gene: TRBV5-1; CDR3 length: 12; D gene: .; CDR3 DNA: TGCGCCAGCAGTACGGGGGCGCTTGGCTACACCTTC; CDR3 protein: CASSTGALGYTF
clone size: few; J gene: TRBJ2-3; V gene: TRBV24-1; CDR3 length: 15; D gene: .; CDR3 DNA: TGTGCCACCACCCCCGGTGGACAGCGCACAGATACGCAGTATTTT; CDR3 protein: CATTPGGQRTDTQYF
clone size: .; J gene: TRBJ2-1; V gene: TRBV21-1; CDR3 length: 21; D gene: .; CDR3 DNA: TGTGCCAGCAGCAAAGGGGTAGGGCACAAAGCGGGGCCTTATCTATACAATGAGCAGTTCTTC; CDR3 protein: CASSKGVGHKAGPYLYNEQFF
clone size: .; J gene: TRBJ1-5; V gene: TRBV7-8; CDR3 length: 15; D gene: .; CDR3 DNA: TGTGCCAGCAGCTTAGAGGTGGCAGCCACTCAGCCCCAGCATTTT; CDR3 protein: CASSLEVAATQPQHF
clone size: .; J gene: TRBJ2-7; V gene: TRBV4-1; CDR3 length: 15; D gene: .; CDR3 DNA: TGCGCCAGCAGCCAAGTAGAGGGCCCAGGTCACGAGCAGTACTTC; CDR3 protein: CASSQVEGPGHEQYF